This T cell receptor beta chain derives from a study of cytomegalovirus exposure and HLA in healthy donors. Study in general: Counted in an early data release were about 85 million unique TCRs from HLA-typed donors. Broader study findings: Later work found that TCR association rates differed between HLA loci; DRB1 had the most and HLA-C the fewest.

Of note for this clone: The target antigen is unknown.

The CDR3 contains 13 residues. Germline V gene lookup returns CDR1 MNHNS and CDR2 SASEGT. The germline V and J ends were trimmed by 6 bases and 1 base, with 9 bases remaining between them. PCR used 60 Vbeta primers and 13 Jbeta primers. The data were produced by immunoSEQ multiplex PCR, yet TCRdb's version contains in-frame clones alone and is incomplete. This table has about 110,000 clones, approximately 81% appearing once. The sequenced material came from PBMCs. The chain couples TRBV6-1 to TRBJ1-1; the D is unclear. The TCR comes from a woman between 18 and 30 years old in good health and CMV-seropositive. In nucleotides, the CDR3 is TGTGCCAGCAGGGGCTTTGAGAACACTGAAGCTTTCTTT. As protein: CASRGFENTEAFF.